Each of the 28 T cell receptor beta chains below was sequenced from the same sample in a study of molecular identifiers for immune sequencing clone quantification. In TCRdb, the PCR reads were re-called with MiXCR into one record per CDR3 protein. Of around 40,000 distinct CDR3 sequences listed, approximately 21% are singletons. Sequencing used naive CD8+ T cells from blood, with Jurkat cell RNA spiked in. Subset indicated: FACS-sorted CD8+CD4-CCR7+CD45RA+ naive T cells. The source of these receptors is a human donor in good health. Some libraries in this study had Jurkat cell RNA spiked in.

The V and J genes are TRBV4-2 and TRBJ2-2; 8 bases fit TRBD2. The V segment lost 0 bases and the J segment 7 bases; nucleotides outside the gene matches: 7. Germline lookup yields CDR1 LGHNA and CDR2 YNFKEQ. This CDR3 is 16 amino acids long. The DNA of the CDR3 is TGTGCCAGCAGCCAAGAGCTGAGTAGCGGGAACGGGGAGCTGTTTTTT. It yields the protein CASSQELSSGNGELFF.

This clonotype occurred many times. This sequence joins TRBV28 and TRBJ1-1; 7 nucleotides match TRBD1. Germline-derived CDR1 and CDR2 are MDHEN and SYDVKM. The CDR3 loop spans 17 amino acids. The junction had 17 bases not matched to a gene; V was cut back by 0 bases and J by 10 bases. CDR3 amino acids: CASSLWRIPPEGASAFF. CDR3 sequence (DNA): TGTGCCAGCAGTTTATGGCGGATCCCCCCTGAGGGGGCATCAGCTTTCTTT.

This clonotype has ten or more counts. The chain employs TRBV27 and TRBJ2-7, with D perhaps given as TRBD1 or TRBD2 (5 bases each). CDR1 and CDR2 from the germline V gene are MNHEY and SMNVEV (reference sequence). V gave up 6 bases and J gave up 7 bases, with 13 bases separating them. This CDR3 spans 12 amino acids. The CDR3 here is CASSLKWGEQYF. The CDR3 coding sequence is TGTGCCAGCAGCTTAAAGTGGGGGGAGCAGTACTTC.

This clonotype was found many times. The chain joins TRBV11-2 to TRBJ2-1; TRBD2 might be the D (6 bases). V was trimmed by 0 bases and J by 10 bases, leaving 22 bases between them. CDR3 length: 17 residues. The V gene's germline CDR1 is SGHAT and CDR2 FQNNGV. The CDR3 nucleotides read TGTGCCAGCAGCTTAGATCTGGTACTACTAGCTCATAAAGAGCAGTTCTTC. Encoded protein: CASSLDLVLLAHKEQFF.

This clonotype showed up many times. The CDR3 reads CAIRPGQRYYGYTF. For the CDR3, the DNA is TGTGCCATCAGACCGGGACAGCGGTACTATGGCTACACCTTC. This chain connects TRBV10-3 to TRBJ1-2; 7 bases match TRBD1. Germline CDR1 ENHRY, CDR2 SYGVKD. Trimming took 6 bases from V and 3 from J; bases not matched to a gene: 7. This CDR3 is 14 amino acids long.

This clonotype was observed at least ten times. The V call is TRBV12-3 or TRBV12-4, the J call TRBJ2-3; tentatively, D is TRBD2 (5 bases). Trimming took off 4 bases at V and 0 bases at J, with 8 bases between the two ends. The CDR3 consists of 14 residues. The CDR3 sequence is CASSSPGSTDTQYF. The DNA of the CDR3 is TGTGCCAGCAGTTCCCCGGGGAGCACAGATACGCAGTATTTT.

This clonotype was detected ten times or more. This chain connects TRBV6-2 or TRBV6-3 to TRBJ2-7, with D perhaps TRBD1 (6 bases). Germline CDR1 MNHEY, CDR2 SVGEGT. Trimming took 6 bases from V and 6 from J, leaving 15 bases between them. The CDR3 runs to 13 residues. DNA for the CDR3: TGTGCCAGCAGCCCGACAGGACCAGGCGAGCAGTACTTC. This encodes CASSPTGPGEQYF.

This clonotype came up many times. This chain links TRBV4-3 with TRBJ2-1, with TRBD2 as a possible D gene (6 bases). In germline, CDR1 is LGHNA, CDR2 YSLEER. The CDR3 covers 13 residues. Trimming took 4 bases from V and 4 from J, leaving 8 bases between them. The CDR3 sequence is CASSPEGYNEQFF. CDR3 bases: TGCGCCAGCAGCCCGGAGGGGTACAATGAGCAGTTCTTC.

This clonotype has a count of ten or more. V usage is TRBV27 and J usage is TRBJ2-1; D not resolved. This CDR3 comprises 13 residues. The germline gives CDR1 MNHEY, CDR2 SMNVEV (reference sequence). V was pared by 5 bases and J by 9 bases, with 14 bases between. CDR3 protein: CASSRDLFGEQFF. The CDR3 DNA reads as TGTGCCAGCAGTAGAGACCTTTTCGGTGAGCAGTTCTTC.

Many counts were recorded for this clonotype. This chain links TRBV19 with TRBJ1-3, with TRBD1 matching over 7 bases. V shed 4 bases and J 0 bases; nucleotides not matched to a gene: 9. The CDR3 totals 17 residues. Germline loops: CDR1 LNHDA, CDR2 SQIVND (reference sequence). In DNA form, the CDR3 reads TGTGCCAGTAGTACATCCGGGACAGTGAACTCTGGAAACACCATATATTTT. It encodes CASSTSGTVNSGNTIYF.

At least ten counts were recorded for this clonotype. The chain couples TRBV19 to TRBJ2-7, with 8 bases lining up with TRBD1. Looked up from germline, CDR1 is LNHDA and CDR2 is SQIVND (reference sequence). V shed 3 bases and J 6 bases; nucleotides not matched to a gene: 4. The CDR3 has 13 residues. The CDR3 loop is CASSMAQGAEQYF. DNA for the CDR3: TGTGCCAGTAGTATGGCTCAGGGGGCCGAGCAGTACTTC.

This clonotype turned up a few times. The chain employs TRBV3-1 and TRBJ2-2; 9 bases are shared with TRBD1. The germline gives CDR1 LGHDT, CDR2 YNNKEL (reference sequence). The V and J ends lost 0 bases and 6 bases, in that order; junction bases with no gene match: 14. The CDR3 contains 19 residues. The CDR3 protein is CASSQENGLWTGESGELFF. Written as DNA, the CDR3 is TGTGCCAGCAGCCAAGAGAATGGGCTTTGGACAGGGGAATCCGGGGAGCTGTTTTTT.

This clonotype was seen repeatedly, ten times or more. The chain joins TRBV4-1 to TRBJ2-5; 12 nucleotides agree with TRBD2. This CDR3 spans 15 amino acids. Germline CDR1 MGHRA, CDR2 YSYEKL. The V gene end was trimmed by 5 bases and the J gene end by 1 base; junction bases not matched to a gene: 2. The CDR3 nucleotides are TGCGCCAGCAGCAGGACTAGCGGGATCCAAGAGACCCAGTACTTC. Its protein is CASSRTSGIQETQYF.

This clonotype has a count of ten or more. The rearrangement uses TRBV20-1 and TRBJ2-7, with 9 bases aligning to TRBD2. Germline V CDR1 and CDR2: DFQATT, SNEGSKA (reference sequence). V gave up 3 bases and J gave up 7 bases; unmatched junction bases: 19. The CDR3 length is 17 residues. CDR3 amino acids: CSASYGSGGRDPREQYF. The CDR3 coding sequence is TGCAGTGCTAGTTATGGTAGCGGGGGCCGGGATCCTCGAGAGCAGTACTTC.

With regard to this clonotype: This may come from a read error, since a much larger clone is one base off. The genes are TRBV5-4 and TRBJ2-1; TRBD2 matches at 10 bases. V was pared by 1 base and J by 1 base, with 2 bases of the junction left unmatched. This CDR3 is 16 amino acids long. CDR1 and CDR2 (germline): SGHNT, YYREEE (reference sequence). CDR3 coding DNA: TGTGCCAGCAGCTTGCCAGCGGGGGGGTCCTACAATGAGCAGTTCTTC. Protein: CASSLPAGGSYNEQFF.

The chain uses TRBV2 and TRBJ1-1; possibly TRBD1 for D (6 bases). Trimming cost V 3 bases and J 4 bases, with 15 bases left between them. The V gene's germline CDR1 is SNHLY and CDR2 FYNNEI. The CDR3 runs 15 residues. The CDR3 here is CASSESPGAGTEAFF. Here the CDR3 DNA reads TGTGCCAGCAGTGAGTCCCCAGGGGCTGGCACTGAAGCTTTCTTT.

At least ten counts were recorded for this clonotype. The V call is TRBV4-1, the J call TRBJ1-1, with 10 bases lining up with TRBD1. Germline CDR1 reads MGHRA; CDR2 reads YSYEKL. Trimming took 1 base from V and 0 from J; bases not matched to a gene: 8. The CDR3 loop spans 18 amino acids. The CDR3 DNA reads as TGCGCCAGCAGCCAAGTACCGGGACAGGGGTATCTGAACACTGAAGCTTTCTTT. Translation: CASSQVPGQGYLNTEAFF.

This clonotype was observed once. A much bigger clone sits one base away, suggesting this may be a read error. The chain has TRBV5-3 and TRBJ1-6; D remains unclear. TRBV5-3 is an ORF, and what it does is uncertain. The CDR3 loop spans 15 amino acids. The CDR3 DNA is TGTGCCAGCAGCTTAGGCCCTTCTGGGTGTTCACCCCTCCACTTT. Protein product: CASSLGPSGCSPLHF.

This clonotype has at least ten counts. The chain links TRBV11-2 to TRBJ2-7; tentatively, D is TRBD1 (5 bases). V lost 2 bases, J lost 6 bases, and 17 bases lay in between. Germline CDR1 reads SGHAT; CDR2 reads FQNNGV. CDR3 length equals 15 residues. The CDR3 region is CASSLIGGRASEQYF. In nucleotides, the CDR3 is TGTGCCAGCAGCTTAATTGGTGGCAGGGCCAGCGAGCAGTACTTC.

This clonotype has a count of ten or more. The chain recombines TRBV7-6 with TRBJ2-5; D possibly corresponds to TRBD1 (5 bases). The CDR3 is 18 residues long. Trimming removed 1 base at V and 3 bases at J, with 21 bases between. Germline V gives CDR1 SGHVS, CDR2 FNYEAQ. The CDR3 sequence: CASSLGTTLGVIKETQYF. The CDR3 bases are TGTGCCAGCAGCTTAGGAACTACATTAGGGGTGATCAAAGAGACCCAGTACTTC.

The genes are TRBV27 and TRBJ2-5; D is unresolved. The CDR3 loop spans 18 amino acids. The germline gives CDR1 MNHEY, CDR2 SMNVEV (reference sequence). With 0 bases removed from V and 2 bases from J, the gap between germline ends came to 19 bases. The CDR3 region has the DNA TGTGCCAGCAGTTTATCGGTTTCTAGTATGCGATTACAAGAGACCCAGTACTTC. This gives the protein CASSLSVSSMRLQETQYF.

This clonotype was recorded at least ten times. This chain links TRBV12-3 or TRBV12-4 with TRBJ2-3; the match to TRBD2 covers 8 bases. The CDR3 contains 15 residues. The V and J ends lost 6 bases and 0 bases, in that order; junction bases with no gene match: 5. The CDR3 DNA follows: TGTGCCAGCAGGACTAGCGCCTCTAGCACAGATACGCAGTATTTT. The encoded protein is CASRTSASSTDTQYF.

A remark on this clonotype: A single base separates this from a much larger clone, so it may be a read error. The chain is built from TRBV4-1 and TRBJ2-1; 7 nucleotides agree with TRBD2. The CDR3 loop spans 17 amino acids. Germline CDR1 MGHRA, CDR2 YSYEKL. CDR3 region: CASSQGAGETTYNEQSF. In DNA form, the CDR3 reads TGCGCCAGCAGCCAAGGGGCGGGGGAAACCACCTACAATGAGCAGTCCTTC.

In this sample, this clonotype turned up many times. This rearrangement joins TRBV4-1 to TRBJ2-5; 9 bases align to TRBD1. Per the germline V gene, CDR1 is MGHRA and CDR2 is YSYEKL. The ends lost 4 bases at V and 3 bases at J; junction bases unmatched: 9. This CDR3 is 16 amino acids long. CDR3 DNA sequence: TGCGCCAGCAGCCGAGCCAGCTGGACAGGGGAAGAGACCCAGTACTTC. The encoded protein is CASSRASWTGEETQYF.

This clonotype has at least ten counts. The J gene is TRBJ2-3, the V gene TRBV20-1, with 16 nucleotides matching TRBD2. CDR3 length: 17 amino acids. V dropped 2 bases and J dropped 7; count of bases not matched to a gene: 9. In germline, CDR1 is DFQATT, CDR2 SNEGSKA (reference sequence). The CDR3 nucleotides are TGCAGTGCTAGAAACCCGGGACTAGCGGGGGGGCTAAATACGCAGTATTTT. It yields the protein CSARNPGLAGGLNTQYF.

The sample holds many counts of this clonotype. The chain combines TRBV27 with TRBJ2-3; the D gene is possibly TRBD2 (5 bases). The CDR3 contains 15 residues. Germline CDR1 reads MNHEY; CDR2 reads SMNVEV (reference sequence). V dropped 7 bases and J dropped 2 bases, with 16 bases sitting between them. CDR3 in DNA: TGTGCCAGCACCCCAATGGGTAGCGTCACAGATACGCAGTATTTT. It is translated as CASTPMGSVTDTQYF.

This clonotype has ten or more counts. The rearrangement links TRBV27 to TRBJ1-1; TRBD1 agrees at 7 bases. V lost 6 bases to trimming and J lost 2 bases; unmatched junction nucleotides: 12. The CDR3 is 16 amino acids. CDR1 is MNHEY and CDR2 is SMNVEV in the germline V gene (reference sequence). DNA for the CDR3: TGTGCCAGCAGCAGCAGACGGGACAGCTTAAACACTGAAGCTTTCTTT. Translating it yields CASSSRRDSLNTEAFF.

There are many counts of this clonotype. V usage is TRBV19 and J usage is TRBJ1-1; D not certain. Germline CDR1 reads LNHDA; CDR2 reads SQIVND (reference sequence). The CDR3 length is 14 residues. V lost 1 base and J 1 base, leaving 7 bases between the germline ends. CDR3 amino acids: CASSIAPPNTEAFF. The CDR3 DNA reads TGTGCCAGTAGTATAGCCCCGCCGAACACTGAAGCTTTCTTT. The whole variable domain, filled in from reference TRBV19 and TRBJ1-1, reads DGGITQSPKYLFRKEGQNVTLSCEQNLNHDAMYWYRQDPGQGLRLIYYSQIVNDFQKGDIAEGYSVSREKKESFPLTVTSAQKNPTAFYLCASSIAPPNTEAFFGQGTRLTVV.